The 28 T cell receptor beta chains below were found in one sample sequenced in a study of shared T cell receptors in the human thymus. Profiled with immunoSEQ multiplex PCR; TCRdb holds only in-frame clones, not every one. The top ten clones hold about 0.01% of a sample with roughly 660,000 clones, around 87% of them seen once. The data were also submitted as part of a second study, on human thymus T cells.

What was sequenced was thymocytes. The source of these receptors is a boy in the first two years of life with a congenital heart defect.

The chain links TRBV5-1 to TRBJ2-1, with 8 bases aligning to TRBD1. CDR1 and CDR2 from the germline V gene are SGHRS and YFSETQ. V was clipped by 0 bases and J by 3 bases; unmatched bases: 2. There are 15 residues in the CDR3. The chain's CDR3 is CASSLGTGCYNEQFF. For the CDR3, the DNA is TGCGCCAGCAGCTTGGGGACAGGGTGCTACAATGAGCAGTTCTTC.

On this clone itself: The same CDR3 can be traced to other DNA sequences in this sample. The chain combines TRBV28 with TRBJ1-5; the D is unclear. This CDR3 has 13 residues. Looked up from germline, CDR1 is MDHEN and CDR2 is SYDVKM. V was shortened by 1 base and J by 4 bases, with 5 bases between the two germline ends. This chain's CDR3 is CASSLSRNQPQHF. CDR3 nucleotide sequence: TGTGCCAGCAGTTTATCCAGGAATCAGCCCCAGCATTTT.

The CDR3 here is CASSERENTGELFF. CDR3 in DNA: TGTGCCAGCAGTGAGCGGGAGAACACCGGGGAGCTGTTTTTT. The gene calls are TRBV6-4 and TRBJ2-2, with TRBD2 as a possible D gene (6 bases). The CDR3 length is 14 residues. Trimming pared 3 bases from V and 1 base from J, leaving 6 bases between. Germline V lookup: CDR1 MRHNA, CDR2 SNTAGT.

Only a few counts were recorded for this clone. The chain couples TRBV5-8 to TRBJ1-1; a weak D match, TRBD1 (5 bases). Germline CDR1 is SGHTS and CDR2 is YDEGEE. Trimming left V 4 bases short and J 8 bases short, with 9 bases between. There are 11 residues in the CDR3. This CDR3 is CASSPHREAFF. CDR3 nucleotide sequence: TGTGCCAGCAGCCCCCACAGGGAAGCTTTCTTT.

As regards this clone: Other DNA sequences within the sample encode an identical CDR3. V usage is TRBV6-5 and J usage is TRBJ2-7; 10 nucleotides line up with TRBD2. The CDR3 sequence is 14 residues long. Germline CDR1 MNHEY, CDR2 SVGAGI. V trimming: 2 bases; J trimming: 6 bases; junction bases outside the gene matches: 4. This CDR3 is CASSYGLAGGEQYF. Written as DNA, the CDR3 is TGTGCCAGCAGTTACGGTTTAGCGGGAGGCGAGCAGTACTTC.

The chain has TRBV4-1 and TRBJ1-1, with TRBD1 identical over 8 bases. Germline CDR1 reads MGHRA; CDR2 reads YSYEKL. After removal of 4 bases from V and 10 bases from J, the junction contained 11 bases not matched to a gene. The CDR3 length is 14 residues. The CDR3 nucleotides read TGCGCCAGCAGCCCGTGGACAGGGCACTGGGTAGCTTTCTTT. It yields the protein CASSPWTGHWVAFF.

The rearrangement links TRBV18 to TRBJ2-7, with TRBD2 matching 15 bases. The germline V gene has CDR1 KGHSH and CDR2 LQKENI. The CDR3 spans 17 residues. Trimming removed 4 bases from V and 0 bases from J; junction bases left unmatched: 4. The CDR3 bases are TGTGCCAGCTCACTCGGACTAGCGGGAGGGATCTCCTACGAGCAGTACTTC. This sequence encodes CASSLGLAGGISYEQYF.

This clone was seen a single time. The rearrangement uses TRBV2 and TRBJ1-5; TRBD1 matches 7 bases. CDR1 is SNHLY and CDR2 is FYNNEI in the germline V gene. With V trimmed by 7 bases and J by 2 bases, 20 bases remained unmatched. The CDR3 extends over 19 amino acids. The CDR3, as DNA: TGTGCCAGCACCGAACTAAGAGACATAGACAGGGTTGGCAATCAGCCCCAGCATTTT. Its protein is CASTELRDIDRVGNQPQHF.

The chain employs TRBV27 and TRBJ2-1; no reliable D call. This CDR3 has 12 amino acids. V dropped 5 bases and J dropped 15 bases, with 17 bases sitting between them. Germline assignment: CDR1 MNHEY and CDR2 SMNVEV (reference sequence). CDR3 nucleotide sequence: TGTGCCAGCAGTCCCCCGGGTTCCCCGCGGTTCTTC. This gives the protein CASSPPGSPRFF.

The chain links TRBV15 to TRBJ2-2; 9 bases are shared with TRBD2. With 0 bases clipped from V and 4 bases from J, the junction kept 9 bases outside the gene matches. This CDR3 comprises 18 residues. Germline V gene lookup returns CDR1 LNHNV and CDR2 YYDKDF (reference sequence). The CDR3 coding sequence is TGTGCCACCAGCAGAGATCCGTCTAGCGGGACGGGCACCGGGGAGCTGTTTTTT. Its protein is CATSRDPSSGTGTGELFF. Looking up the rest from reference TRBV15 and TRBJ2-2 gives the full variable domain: DAMVIQNPRYQVTQFGKPVTLSCSQTLNHNVMYWYQQKSSQAPKLLFHYYDKDFNNEADTPDNFQSRRPNTSFCFLDIRSPGLGDTAMYLCATSRDPSSGTGTGELFFGEGSRLTVL.

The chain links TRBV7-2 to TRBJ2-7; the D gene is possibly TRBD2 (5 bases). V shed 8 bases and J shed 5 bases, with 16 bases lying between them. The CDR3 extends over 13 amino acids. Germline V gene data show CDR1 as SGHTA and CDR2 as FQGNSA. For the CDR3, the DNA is TGTGCCAGCGGAGCGGCCCGGAGGCACGAGCAGTACTTC. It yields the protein CASGAARRHEQYF.

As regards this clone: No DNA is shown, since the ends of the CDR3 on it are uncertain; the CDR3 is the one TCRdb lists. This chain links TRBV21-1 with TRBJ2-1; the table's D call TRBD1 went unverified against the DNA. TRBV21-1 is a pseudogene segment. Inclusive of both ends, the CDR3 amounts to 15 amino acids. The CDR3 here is CASSKVGGGSHEQFF.

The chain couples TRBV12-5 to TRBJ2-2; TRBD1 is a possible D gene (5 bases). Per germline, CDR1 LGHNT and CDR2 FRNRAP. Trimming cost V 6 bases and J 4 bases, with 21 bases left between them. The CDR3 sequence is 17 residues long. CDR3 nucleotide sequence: TGTGCTAGTGGGGGTCAGGGAAGGGCTACCACCACCGGGGAGCTGTTTTTT. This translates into CASGGQGRATTTGELFF.

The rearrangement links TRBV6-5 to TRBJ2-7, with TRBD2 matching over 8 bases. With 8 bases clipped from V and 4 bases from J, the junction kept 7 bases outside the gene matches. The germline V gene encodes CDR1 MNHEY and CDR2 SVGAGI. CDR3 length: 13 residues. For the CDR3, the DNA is TGTGCCAGCGGGCCGGGAGGGCCTTACGAGCAGTACTTC. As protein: CASGPGGPYEQYF.

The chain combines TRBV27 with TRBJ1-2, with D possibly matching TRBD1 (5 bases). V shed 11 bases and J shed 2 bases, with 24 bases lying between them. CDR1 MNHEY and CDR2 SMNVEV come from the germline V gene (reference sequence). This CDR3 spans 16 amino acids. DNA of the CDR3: TGTGCCCGTGTGAAGGACGGGGGTCACCCAAACTATGGCTACACCTTC. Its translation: CARVKDGGHPNYGYTF.

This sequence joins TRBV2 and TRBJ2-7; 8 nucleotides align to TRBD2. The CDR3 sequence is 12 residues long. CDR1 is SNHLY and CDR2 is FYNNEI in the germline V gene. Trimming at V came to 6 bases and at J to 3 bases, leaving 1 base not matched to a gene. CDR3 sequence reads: CASRGTSYEQYF. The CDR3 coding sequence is TGTGCCAGCAGGGGGACTAGCTACGAGCAGTACTTC.

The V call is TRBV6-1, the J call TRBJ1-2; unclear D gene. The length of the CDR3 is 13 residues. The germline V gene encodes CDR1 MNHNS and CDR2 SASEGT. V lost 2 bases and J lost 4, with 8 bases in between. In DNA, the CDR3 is TGTGCCAGCAGTGAAACCCCCGGCTATGGCTACACCTTC. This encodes CASSETPGYGYTF.

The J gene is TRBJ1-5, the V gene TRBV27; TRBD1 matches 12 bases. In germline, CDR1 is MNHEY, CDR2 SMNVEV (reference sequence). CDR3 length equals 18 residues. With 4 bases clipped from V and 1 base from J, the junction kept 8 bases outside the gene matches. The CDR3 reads CASSSVPGQGASNQPQHF. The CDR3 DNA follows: TGTGCCAGCAGTTCGGTCCCGGGACAGGGGGCGAGCAATCAGCCCCAGCATTTT.

The CDR3 is CASSQQGQYPRPGANVLTF. The CDR3 nucleotides are TGTGCCAGCTCACAACAGGGACAGTACCCTCGACCTGGGGCCAACGTCCTGACTTTC. The rearrangement uses TRBV18 and TRBJ2-6; 7 bases align to TRBD1. The CDR3 loop spans 19 amino acids. J was trimmed by 2 bases and V by 4 bases; bases with no gene match: 14. In germline, CDR1 is KGHSH, CDR2 LQKENI.

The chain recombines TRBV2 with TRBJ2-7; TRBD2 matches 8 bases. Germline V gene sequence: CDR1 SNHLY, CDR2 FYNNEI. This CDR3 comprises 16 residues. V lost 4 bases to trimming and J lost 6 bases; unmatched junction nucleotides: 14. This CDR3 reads CASSATDGGGHREQYF. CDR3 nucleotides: TGTGCCAGCAGTGCGACGGACGGGGGGGGACACCGCGAGCAGTACTTC.

Written as DNA, the CDR3 is TGTGCCACCAGACAGCGGGAGGGCCCCGGGGCCAACGTCCTGACTTTC. It encodes CATRQREGPGANVLTF. This sequence joins TRBV2 and TRBJ2-6; 10 bases map to TRBD2. Trimming took 10 bases from V and 4 from J; bases not matched to a gene: 10. This CDR3 is built from 16 residues. The V gene's germline CDR1 is SNHLY and CDR2 FYNNEI.

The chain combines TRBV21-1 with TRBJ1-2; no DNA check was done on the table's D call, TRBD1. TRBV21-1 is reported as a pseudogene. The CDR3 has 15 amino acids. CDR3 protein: CASSVSPRQNHGYTF. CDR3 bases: TGTGCCAGCAGCGTCTCCCCCCGACAGAACCATGGCTACACCTTC.

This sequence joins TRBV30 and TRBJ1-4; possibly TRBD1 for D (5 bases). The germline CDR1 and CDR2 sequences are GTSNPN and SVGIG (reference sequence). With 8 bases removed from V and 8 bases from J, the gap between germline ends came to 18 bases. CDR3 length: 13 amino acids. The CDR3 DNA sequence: TGTGCCGCGAACAGGCCCCTATGGGAAAAACTGTTTTTT. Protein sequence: CAANRPLWEKLFF.

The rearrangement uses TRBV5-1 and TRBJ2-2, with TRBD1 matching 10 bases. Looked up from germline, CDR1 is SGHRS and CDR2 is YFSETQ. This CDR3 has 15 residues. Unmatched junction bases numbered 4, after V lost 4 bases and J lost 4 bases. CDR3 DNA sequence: TGCGCCAGCAGCGAGGGACAGGGGACCACCGGGGAGCTGTTTTTT. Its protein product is CASSEGQGTTGELFF. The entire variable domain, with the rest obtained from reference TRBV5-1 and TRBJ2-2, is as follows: KAGVTQTPRYLIKTRGQQVTLSCSPISGHRSVSWYQQTPGQGLQFLFEYFSETQRNKGNFPGRFSGRQFSNSRSEMNVSTLELGDSALYLCASSEGQGTTGELFFGEGSRLTVL.

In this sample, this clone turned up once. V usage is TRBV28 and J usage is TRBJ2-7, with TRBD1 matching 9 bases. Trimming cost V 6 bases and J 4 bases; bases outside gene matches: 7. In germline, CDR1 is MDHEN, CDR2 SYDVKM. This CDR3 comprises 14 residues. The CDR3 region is CASRDRGVQYEQYF. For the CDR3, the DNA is TGTGCCAGCAGGGACAGGGGAGTTCAATACGAGCAGTACTTC.

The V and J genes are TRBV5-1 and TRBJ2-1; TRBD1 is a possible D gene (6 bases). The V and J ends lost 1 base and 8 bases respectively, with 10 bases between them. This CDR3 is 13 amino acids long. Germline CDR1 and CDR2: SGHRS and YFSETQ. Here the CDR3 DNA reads TGCGCCAGCAGCTTGACAACAGGGCATGAGCAGTTCTTC. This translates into CASSLTTGHEQFF. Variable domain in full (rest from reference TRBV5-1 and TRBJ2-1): KAGVTQTPRYLIKTRGQQVTLSCSPISGHRSVSWYQQTPGQGLQFLFEYFSETQRNKGNFPGRFSGRQFSNSRSEMNVSTLELGDSALYLCASSLTTGHEQFFGPGTRLTVL.

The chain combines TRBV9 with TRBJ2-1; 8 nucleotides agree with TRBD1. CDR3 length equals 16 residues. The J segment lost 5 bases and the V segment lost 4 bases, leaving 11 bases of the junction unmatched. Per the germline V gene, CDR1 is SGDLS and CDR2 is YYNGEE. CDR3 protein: CASSPGGVDRDNEQFF. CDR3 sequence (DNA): TGTGCCAGCAGCCCAGGGGGAGTGGACAGGGACAATGAGCAGTTCTTC.

Here the CDR3 reads CASSLGTATYEQYF. CDR3 nucleotides: TGTGCCAGCAGCTTAGGGACAGCCACCTACGAGCAGTACTTC. The V and J genes are TRBV11-2 and TRBJ2-7, with TRBD1 as a possible D gene (6 bases). CDR3 length: 14 residues. Germline CDR1 is SGHAT and CDR2 is FQNNGV. V was cut by 1 base and J by 2 bases, with 9 bases left in between.